One and the same sample provided the 6 T cell receptor beta chains below, sequenced in a study of T cell responses to AZD1222 COVID-19 vaccine. TCRdb keeps only in-frame clones here, not all; method: immunoSEQ multiplex PCR. The data hold some 130,000 clones, with 70% to 90% observed a single time. This specimen consisted of peripheral blood, obtained on day 0 of AZD1222 vaccination. Source of these receptors: an adult in good health.

The CDR3 loop reads CASSSGGLPNQPQHF. CDR3 sequence (DNA): TGTGCCAGCAGCTCAGGGGGACTGCCAAATCAGCCCCAGCATTTT. The genes are TRBV11-2 and TRBJ1-5, with 7 bases matching TRBD1. Germline CDR1 is SGHAT and CDR2 is FQNNGV. With 4 bases clipped from V and 4 bases from J, the junction kept 7 bases outside the gene matches. The CDR3 contains 15 residues.

As for this clone: The same CDR3 arises from other DNA sequences in this sample as well. The chain employs TRBV5-1 and TRBJ2-2; tentative D call: TRBD2 (6 bases). The CDR3 contains 15 residues. Germline V gene data show CDR1 as SGHRS and CDR2 as YFSETQ. Trimming cost V 3 bases and J 0 bases, with 9 bases left between them. CDR3 amino acids: CASSSGLANTGELFF. The CDR3 DNA reads as TGCGCCAGCAGCTCGGGACTCGCGAACACCGGGGAGCTGTTTTTT.

This chain connects TRBV7-8 to TRBJ2-5; D is ambiguous. Trimming pared 2 bases from V and 2 bases from J, leaving 6 bases between. This CDR3 contains 13 residues. CDR1 and CDR2 from the germline V gene are SGHVS and FQNEAQ. The CDR3 bases are TGTGCCAGCAGCTTACTGATTCAAGAGACCCAGTACTTC. Translation gives CASSLLIQETQYF.

The gene calls are TRBV6-5 and TRBJ1-2; 9 bases are a match to TRBD1. The ends lost 6 bases at V and 7 bases at J; junction bases unmatched: 6. Germline values: CDR1 MNHEY, CDR2 SVGAGI. The CDR3 has 13 residues. The CDR3 DNA is TGTGCCAGCAGACCGGGACAGGGAGGTGGCTACACCTTC. It encodes CASRPGQGGGYTF.

The V gene is TRBV7-2, the J gene TRBJ1-2; D might be TRBD1 (6 bases). Germline CDR1 and CDR2: SGHTA and FQGNSA. The CDR3 is 13 amino acids. The ends were cut back, 3 bases at V and 8 bases at J, with 13 bases in the middle. The CDR3 region has the DNA TGTGCCAGCAGCTTGGGGGGGCTAGGAGGCTACACCTTC. Protein: CASSLGGLGGYTF.

This chain connects TRBV19 to TRBJ1-2; no clear D. V was trimmed by 7 bases and J by 4 bases, leaving 16 bases between them. Germline CDR1 reads LNHDA; CDR2 reads SQIVND (reference sequence). The CDR3 loop spans 14 amino acids. The DNA for the CDR3 is TGTGCCAGTAACCCTAGTGCGGCCACCTATGGCTACACCTTC. Its protein product is CASNPSAATYGYTF.